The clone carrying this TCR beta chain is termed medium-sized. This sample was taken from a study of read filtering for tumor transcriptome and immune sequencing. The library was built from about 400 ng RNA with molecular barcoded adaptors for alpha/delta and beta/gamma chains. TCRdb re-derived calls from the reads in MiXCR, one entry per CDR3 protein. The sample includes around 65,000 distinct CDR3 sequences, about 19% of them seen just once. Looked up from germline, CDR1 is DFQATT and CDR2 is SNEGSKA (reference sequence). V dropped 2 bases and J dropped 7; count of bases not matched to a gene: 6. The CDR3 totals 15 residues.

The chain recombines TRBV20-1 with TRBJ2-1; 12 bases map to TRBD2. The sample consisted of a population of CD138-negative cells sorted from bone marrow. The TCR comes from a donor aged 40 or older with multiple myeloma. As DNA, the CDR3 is TGCAGTGCTAGACTTTTGACTAGCGGGAGTAATGAGCAGTTCTTC. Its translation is CSARLLTSGSNEQFF.